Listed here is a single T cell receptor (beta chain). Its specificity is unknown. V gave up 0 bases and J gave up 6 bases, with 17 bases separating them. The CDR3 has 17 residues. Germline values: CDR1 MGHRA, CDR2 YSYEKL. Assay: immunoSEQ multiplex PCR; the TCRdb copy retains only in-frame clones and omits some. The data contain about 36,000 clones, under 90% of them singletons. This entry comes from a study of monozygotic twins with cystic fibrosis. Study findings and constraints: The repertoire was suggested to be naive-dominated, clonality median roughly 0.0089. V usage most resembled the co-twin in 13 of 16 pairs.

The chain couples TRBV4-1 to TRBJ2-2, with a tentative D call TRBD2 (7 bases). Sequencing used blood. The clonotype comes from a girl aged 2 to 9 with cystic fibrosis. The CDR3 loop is CASSQELRKGGPGELFF. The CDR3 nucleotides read TGCGCCAGCAGCCAAGAATTGCGGAAGGGGGGGCCCGGGGAGCTGTTTTTT.